Listed here is a single TCR beta chain. Germline values: CDR1 KGHSH, CDR2 LQKENI. CDR3 length equals 17 residues. Trimming took 3 bases from V and 6 from J; bases not matched to a gene: 11. This specimen comes from a study of blood T cell repertoires in COVID-19. Study details: COVID-19 samples collected from the United States, Italy and Spain covered acute and convalescent phases. T cells, B-cell-depleted T cells, or PBMCs supplied cDNA or gDNA.

Authors' data handling: Estimation of nucleated cell counts relied on the amplification of reference gene primers. Profiled with immunoSEQ multiplex PCR; TCRdb holds only in-frame clones, not every one. V and J calls plus clone size are reproduced from that table; the DNA served to infer D and trimming. The sample lists some 240,000 clones; about 80% were seen once. This receptor was identified in a woman of 80 years or more with acute or convalescent COVID-19. Source material: peripheral blood. This chain links TRBV18 with TRBJ2-1, with TRBD2 matching 10 bases. The CDR3 DNA sequence: TGTGCCAGCTCACCTCCAGCGGGGGGGCCAAATCTCAATGAGCAGTTCTTC. Its translation: CASSPPAGGPNLNEQFF.